A selection of T cell receptor beta chains follows, all from one sample in a study of cytomegalovirus exposure and HLA in healthy donors. The assay was immunoSEQ multiplex PCR, and TCRdb's table has in-frame clones only and misses some. The sample shows 170,000 or so clones, roughly 80% of them seen only once. The sequenced sample was PBMCs. The receptors stem from a boy younger than 10 in good health and CMV-seronegative. The CDR3 runs from the conserved cysteine through the conserved F or W. The D gene is left open where the match is weak. Not every row has a clone size; where given, it reads once, few, many or a size class.

>TRBD1|TRBV19|TRBJ1-1|once
CASTRQGSWTEAFF
TGTGCCAGTACCCGACAGGGGAGTTGGACTGAAGCTTTCTTT
>TRBD2|TRBV6-5|TRBJ2-1|NA
CASSYGTSRGPNEQFF
TGTGCCAGCAGTTACGGGACTAGTAGGGGACCGAATGAGCAGTTCTTC
>TRBD2|TRBV7-6|TRBJ2-1|NA
CASSALAGGPYNEQFF
TGTGCCAGCAGCGCCCTAGCGGGAGGGCCGTACAATGAGCAGTTCTTC
>TRBD1|TRBV30|TRBJ1-3|NA
CAWSPDRGLHTIYF
TGTGCCTGGAGCCCGGACAGGGGGTTACACACCATATATTTT
>NA|TRBV6-6|TRBJ1-6|NA
CASSLEGQRGHF
TGTGCCAGCAGTTTAGAGGGACAAAGGGGCCACTTT
>NA|TRBV6-1|TRBJ1-2|NA
CASSGDIRDLSRYGYTF
TGTGCCAGCAGTGGGGACATCCGGGACCTCAGCCGGTATGGCTACACCTTC
>TRBD2|TRBV7-9|TRBJ2-2|NA
CASSPRLALNTGELFF
TGTGCCAGCAGCCCAAGACTAGCCTTGAACACCGGGGAGCTGTTTTTT
>TRBD1|TRBV11-2|TRBJ1-4|once
CASSPPTGGGEKLFF
TGTGCCAGCAGCCCACCTACAGGGGGCGGGGAAAAACTGTTTTTT
>TRBD2|TRBV2|TRBJ2-7|NA
CASRRGLAGDYEQYF
TGTGCCAGCAGGAGAGGACTAGCGGGAGACTACGAGCAGTACTTC
>TRBD1|TRBV7-2|TRBJ2-2|NA
CASSPQGAGELFF
TGTGCCAGCAGCCCTCAGGGGGCCGGGGAGCTGTTTTTT
>TRBD1|TRBV5-6|TRBJ2-2|few
CASSQGMGQVNTGELFF
TGTGCCAGCAGCCAAGGGATGGGACAGGTGAACACCGGGGAGCTGTTTTTT
>TRBD2|TRBV27|TRBJ2-3|NA
CASSARLAGATDTQYF
TGTGCCAGCAGTGCAAGACTAGCGGGAGCGACAGATACGCAGTATTTT
>TRBD1|TRBV15|TRBJ1-5|NA
CATSPDRGLLQPQHF
TGTGCCACCAGTCCGGACAGGGGGCTGCTTCAGCCCCAGCATTTT
>TRBD1|TRBV5-3|TRBJ1-5|NA
CARRRDRGYQPQHF
TGTGCCAGAAGACGGGACAGGGGCTATCAGCCCCAGCATTTT
>NA|TRBV6-1|TRBJ2-1|once
CAGRLDTYNEQFF
TGTGCCGGCAGACTAGACACCTACAATGAGCAGTTCTTC
>TRBD2|TRBV30|TRBJ2-7|NA
CAGGVSYEQYF
TGTGCTGGGGGGGTATCCTACGAGCAGTACTTC
>NA|TRBV9|TRBJ2-7|once
CASQIIYEQYF
TGTGCCAGCCAAATCATCTACGAGCAGTACTTC
>TRBD2|TRBV7-3|TRBJ2-7|once
CASSPGTTPYATYEQYF
TGTGCCAGCAGTCCCGGGACTACCCCATATGCAACCTACGAGCAGTACTTC
>NA|TRBV4-1|TRBJ1-1|few
CASSQDGKATAEAFF
TGCGCCAGCAGCCAAGACGGTAAAGCCACGGCTGAAGCTTTCTTT
>TRBD1|TRBV6-5|TRBJ2-2|NA
CASKDRGLNTGELFF
TGTGCCAGCAAGGACAGGGGGTTAAACACCGGGGAGCTGTTTTTT
>NA|TRBV30|TRBJ1-1|NA
CAWSQTNTEAFF
TGTGCCTGGAGCCAGACAAACACTGAAGCTTTCTTT
>NA|TRBV5-4|TRBJ1-3|NA
CASSIRTLSGNTIYF
TGTGCCAGCAGCATTCGGACACTCTCTGGAAACACCATATATTTT
>NA|TRBV20-1|TRBJ2-1|NA
CSARAGNEQFF
TGCAGTGCTAGAGCAGGTAATGAGCAGTTCTTC
>TRBD2|TRBV11-2|TRBJ2-3|NA
CASSFLAASTDTQYF
TGTGCCAGCAGCTTTCTAGCGGCTAGCACAGATACGCAGTATTTT
>NA|TRBV19|TRBJ2-6|NA
CAGSQGSGANVLTF
TGTGCCGGATCCCAGGGCTCTGGGGCCAACGTCCTGACTTTC
>TRBD1|TRBV6-6|TRBJ1-4|NA
CASTPRGQREEKLFF
TGTGCCAGCACCCCTAGGGGACAGAGGGAAGAAAAACTGTTTTTT
>TRBD1|TRBV6-1|TRBJ2-1|NA
CASSEDLGTGVHNEQFF
TGTGCCAGCAGTGAAGATCTGGGGACAGGGGTACACAATGAGCAGTTCTTC
>TRBD2|TRBV2|TRBJ2-5|NA
CASSEESGIRETQYF
TGTGCCAGCAGTGAAGAGAGCGGGATAAGAGAGACCCAGTACTTC
>TRBD2|TRBV4-1|TRBJ2-7|NA
CASSSSKELAGGLAEQYF
TGCGCCAGCAGCTCGTCTAAAGAACTAGCGGGAGGTCTGGCCGAGCAGTACTTC
>TRBD2|TRBV19|TRBJ2-7|NA
CASSILSGRAVDEQYF
TGTGCCAGTAGTATATTAAGCGGGAGGGCCGTGGACGAGCAGTACTTC
>TRBD1|TRBV5-4|TRBJ1-3|NA
CASSLGGQPGNTIYF
TGTGCCAGCAGCTTGGGGGGACAGCCAGGAAACACCATATATTTT
>TRBD2|TRBV9|TRBJ2-3|NA
CASSADLAGSTDTQYF
TGTGCCAGCAGCGCCGATCTAGCGGGGAGCACAGATACGCAGTATTTT
>NA|TRBV19|TRBJ2-1|once
CASSLRGIFPNNEQFF
TGTGCCAGTAGTCTTCGGGGGATTTTCCCAAACAATGAGCAGTTCTTC
>NA|TRBV21-1|TRBJ2-5|NA
CASSKALPGVLETQYF
TGTGCCAGCAGCAAAGCGCTACCGGGGGTGTTGGAGACCCAGTACTTC
>NA|TRBV4-1|TRBJ1-1|NA
CASSQDEGTLFEAFF
TGCGCCAGCAGCCAAGATGAGGGAACTCTTTTTGAAGCTTTCTTT
>NA|TRBV5-1|TRBJ2-7|NA
CASSLDQGNTYEQYF
TGCGCCAGCAGCTTGGATCAGGGAAATACTTACGAGCAGTACTTC
>TRBD2|TRBV10-3|TRBJ2-5|NA
CAISGLAGGAEQYF
TGTGCCATCAGTGGGCTAGCGGGAGGTGCTGAGCAGTACTTC
>NA|TRBV25-1|TRBJ1-1|NA
CASSEGRAETEAFF
TGTGCCAGCAGTGAGGGCAGGGCTGAAACTGAAGCTTTCTTT
>NA|TRBV10-3|TRBJ2-5|NA
CAAHGQLQETQYF
TGTGCCGCCCACGGACAGTTACAAGAGACCCAGTACTTC
>TRBD1|TRBV6-5|TRBJ2-7|NA
CASSLGQGYEQYF
TGTGCCAGCAGCCTGGGACAGGGCTACGAACAGTACTTC
>NA|TRBV5-1|TRBJ1-1|NA
CASSLASGLNTEAFF
TGCGCCAGCAGCTTGGCCAGCGGCTTGAACACTGAAGCTTTCTTT